The present entry profiles one TCR beta chain with its context. The antigen remains unidentified. The data are from a study of cytomegalovirus exposure and HLA in healthy donors. Study-level results: Data from an earlier analysis indicated that most TCR beta V segments were productive either about 87% or about 30% of the time. Analysis performed later showed TCR beta chains linked to HLA being more clonally expanded than equally common others. With later analysis, a missense DCLRE1C variant became linked to TCR beta V- and J-gene trimming. Immune exposure data for these donors was limited to CMV serostatus.

The trim removed 8 bases at V and 0 bases at J, leaving 5 bases unmatched. This CDR3 has 15 amino acids. CDR1 is LGHNA and CDR2 is YSLEER in the germline V gene. The primer mix had 60 Vbeta and 13 Jbeta primers. TCRdb keeps only in-frame clones here, not all; method: immunoSEQ multiplex PCR. The table includes about 160,000 clones, roughly 81% detected once. Sequenced material: PBMCs. The source is a woman aged 45-65 years in good health and CMV-seronegative. This chain connects TRBV4-3 to TRBJ1-4, with 8 nucleotides matching TRBD1. The CDR3, as DNA: TGCGCCAGCTCGACGGGACAGGCAACTAATGAAAAACTGTTTTTT. It yields the protein CASSTGQATNEKLFF.